This T cell receptor beta chain is drawn from a study of Ad26.COV2.S vaccination and SARS-CoV-2 variants. The CDR3 runs 12 residues. Trimming took off 7 bases at V and 7 bases at J, with 17 bases between the two ends. Germline CDR1 is SQVTM and CDR2 is ANQGSEA. The table came from immunoSEQ multiplex PCR; TCRdb's copy has only in-frame clones and leaves some out. Of 350,000 to 400,000 clones listed, about nine tenths were seen once; the top ten hold around 1.8%. Concerning this clone itself: Its antigen is not identified.

This sample's treatment: around 19 received Ad26.COV2.S at low or high dose, single or two shots; about five received placebo; per-sample allocation not given. Samples were taken on day 63 after the first vaccine or placebo injection. Boston hosted the donor, who was an adult aged 18-55 years. Points from the study as a whole: Analyses of TCR breadth and depth may have underestimated total T cell responses.

Sequenced here: peripheral blood, sampled in a trial of Ad26.COV2.S vaccine versus placebo. The chain employs TRBV29-1 and TRBJ2-7; D possibly corresponds to TRBD2 (5 bases). This sequence originates from a person aged 18-65 years who received the Ad26.COV2.S COVID-19 vaccine or a placebo. CDR3 in amino acids: CSAGGSEKEQYF. The CDR3 bases are TGCAGCGCCGGAGGCTCCGAAAAGGAGCAGTACTTC.